A selection of T cell receptor beta chains follows, all from one sample in a study of regulatory T cells in long-lasting Graves disease. Each CDR3 protein gets one entry after TCRdb re-called the multiplex PCR reads with MiXCR. The sample has about 220,000 distinct CDR3 sequences; less than 20% are singletons. The same sample was also studied in work on T cells in Graves' hyperthyroidism and ophthalmopathy.

The sequences come from peripheral blood mononuclear cells (PBMCs), collected at new diagnosis, from a patient treated with antithyroid drugs. Receptors were obtained from a woman aged 25 to 39 with Graves disease. CDR3s include the opening cysteine and the closing phenylalanine or tryptophan. The order of the fields is V gene, J gene, clone size, D gene, CDR3 protein, CDR3 DNA. The D gene is left open where the match is weak. Rows give clone size only sometimes, using once, few, many, or a class for an expanded clone.

>TRBV10-1|TRBJ1-5|many|TRBD1
CAINSTGGVYQPQHF
TGCGCCATTAATTCGACAGGGGGAGTCTATCAGCCCCAGCATTTT
>TRBV11-2|TRBJ2-7|many|.
CASSPSVVTLQPYF
TGTGCCAGCAGCCCCTCGGTCGTTACCTTACAACCGTACTTC
>TRBV27|TRBJ2-5|.|TRBD1
CASSPTGGARETQYF
TGTGCCAGCAGTCCTACAGGGGGCGCGAGGGAGACCCAGTACTTC
>TRBV5-1|TRBJ2-1|many|.
CASSRDFYNEQFF
TGCGCCAGCAGCAGGGACTTTTACAATGAGCAGTTCTTC
>TRBV4-1|TRBJ1-1|many|.
CASSPPGSLNTEAFF
TGCGCCAGCAGCCCTCCGGGGAGTCTGAACACTGAAGCTTTCTTT
>TRBV5-1|TRBJ2-2|many|TRBD1
CASRPDRADTGELFF
TGCGCCAGCAGACCGGACAGGGCGGACACCGGGGAGCTGTTTTTT
>TRBV6-5|TRBJ1-1|many|.
CASSSYRDDTEAFF
TGTGCCAGCAGTTCCTACAGGGACGACACTGAAGCTTTCTTT
>TRBV19|TRBJ1-5|many|.
CASSIRSGDQPQHF
TGTGCCAGTAGTATTAGGTCCGGGGATCAGCCCCAGCATTTT
>TRBV27|TRBJ1-4|.|TRBD1
CASGPRTGLSEKLFF
TGTGCCAGCGGACCTCGGACAGGGTTGAGCGAAAAACTGTTTTTT
>TRBV5-1|TRBJ2-5|many|.
CASSLAGETQYF
TGTGCCAGCAGCTTAGCCGGGGAGACCCAGTACTTC
>TRBV14|TRBJ2-3|many|TRBD2
CASSRSVGLAGVTDTQYF
TGTGCCAGCAGCCGTTCGGTAGGGCTAGCGGGAGTCACAGATACGCAGTATTTT
>TRBV28|TRBJ2-3|few|TRBD2
CASSYITTGGRGDTQYF
TGTGCCAGCAGTTATATAACAACGGGCGGGAGGGGAGATACGCAGTATTTT
>TRBV19|TRBJ1-5|many|.
CASSIRMGNTNQPQHF
TGTGCCAGTAGTATAAGAATGGGGAATACCAATCAGCCCCAGCATTTT
>TRBV6-1|TRBJ2-5|many|TRBD2
CASSVLAGAQETQYF
TGTGCCAGCAGTGTCCTAGCGGGGGCCCAAGAGACCCAGTACTTC
>TRBV7-9|TRBJ1-6|many|TRBD1
CASSSLWDRDSPLHF
TGTGCCAGCAGTTCGCTTTGGGACAGGGACTCACCCCTCCACTTT
>TRBV11-2|TRBJ1-1|once|.
CASSLNIGNTEAFF
TGTGCCAGCAGCTTAAACATAGGGAACACTGAAGCTTTCTTT
>TRBV9|TRBJ2-7|many|.
CASSPEDEQYF
TGTGCCAGCAGCCCAGAGGACGAGCAGTACTTC
>TRBV28|TRBJ1-2|many|.
CASSLGQRGYGYTF
TGTGCCAGCAGTTTAGGACAACGGGGCTATGGCTACACCTTC
>TRBV11-3|TRBJ2-1|.|TRBD2
CASSSSGRVLHELFF
TGTGCCAGCAGCTCGAGCGGGAGGGTTCTCCATGAGCTGTTCTTC
>TRBV30|TRBJ1-4|many|.
CAWSASGGLDEKLFF
TGTGCCTGGAGCGCCTCGGGGGGGTTAGATGAAAAACTGTTTTTT
>TRBV12-3/TRBV12-4|TRBJ2-1|.|.
CASSLNSWSSYNEQFF
TGTGCCAGCAGCCTAAATAGCTGGAGCTCCTACAATGAGCAGTTCTTC
>TRBV28|TRBJ2-1|many|.
CASSFGLSYNEQFF
TGTGCCAGCAGTTTTGGACTATCCTACAATGAGCAGTTCTTC
>TRBV27|TRBJ2-3|many|.
CASSLSPSILYTQYF
TGTGCCAGCAGTTTATCGCCCTCTATCCTCTATACGCAGTATTTT
>TRBV19|TRBJ2-2|.|.
CASSTHSAENTGELFF
TGTGCCAGTAGTACTCACTCAGCGGAGAACACCGGGGAGCTGTTTTTT
>TRBV18|TRBJ1-2|many|TRBD1
CASSHDRGYGYTF
TGTGCCAGCTCTCACGACAGGGGCTATGGCTACACCTTC
>TRBV6-5|TRBJ1-4|many|.
CASSYSGSKEKLFF
TGTGCCAGCAGTTACTCTGGGTCTAAGGAAAAACTGTTTTTT
>TRBV19|TRBJ1-1|many|.
CASSRPPGSDVAEAFF
TGTGCCAGTAGCCGACCTCCAGGGAGCGATGTCGCTGAAGCTTTCTTT
>TRBV30|TRBJ2-2|many|.
CAWRTGATGELFF
TGTGCCTGGAGGACGGGTGCCACCGGGGAGCTGTTTTTT
>TRBV19|TRBJ1-6|many|TRBD1
CASRPGTVWNSPLHF
TGTGCCAGTAGGCCGGGGACAGTATGGAATTCACCCCTCCACTTT
>TRBV27|TRBJ2-1|many|.
CASSLSPGSSYNEQFF
TGTGCCAGCAGTTTATCTCCGGGGAGCTCCTACAATGAGCAGTTCTTC
>TRBV19|TRBJ2-5|.|TRBD2
CAARTGEGTQYF
TGTGCCGCCCGGACTGGGGAGGGGACCCAGTACTTC
>TRBV28|TRBJ2-7|many|TRBD1
CASSLSDRGVEQYF
TGTGCCAGCAGTTTAAGTGACAGGGGAGTCGAGCAGTACTTC
>TRBV27|TRBJ1-1|many|TRBD1
CASSLIMVQGASTEAFF
TGTGCCAGCAGTTTAATCATGGTACAGGGGGCTAGCACTGAAGCTTTCTTT
>TRBV25-1|TRBJ1-2|many|.
CASSVKTRTASPPYGYTF
TGTGCCAGCAGTGTAAAGACCCGGACAGCCTCACCTCCCTATGGCTACACCTTC
>TRBV6-9|TRBJ2-7|few|.
CASSYEAGAYEQYF
TGTGCCAGCAGTTACGAGGCAGGAGCCTACGAGCAGTACTTC
>TRBV9|TRBJ2-1|.|.
CASSGRESSHEQFF
TGTGCCAGCAGCGGGAGGGAATCGTCGCATGAGCAGTTCTTC
>TRBV6-5|TRBJ2-7|many|TRBD2
CASSLSRLAESYEQYF
TGTGCCAGCAGTTTATCTAGACTAGCGGAATCCTACGAGCAGTACTTC